This T cell receptor beta chain was recovered during a study of radiation and T cells in renal cell carcinoma (dated by TCRdb to 2019 to 2021). Broadly, across the study: Samples came from a clinical trial, in which primary renal cell carcinomas received 15 Gy stereotactic body radiation therapy followed by nephrectomy 4 weeks later. A total of under 60 samples underwent TCR beta sequencing, made up of approximately 26 tumors and about 27 peripheral blood samples. Across all 53 samples, several million unique CDR3 nucleotide sequences, encoding roughly 3 million unique CDR3 amino acid sequences, were identified. Study-wide conclusions, independent of this receptor: In blood, the top tumor clonotypes increased from baseline to 2 weeks after radiation and then shrank by 4 weeks, which suggests a temporary expansion of tumor-resident clones. Tracking of blood repertoire dynamics stopped at roughly 4 weeks after treatment, with no follow-up past that point. The single-armed trial design could not address effects of radiation dose or scheduling on the TCR repertoire. Because pretreatment tumor biopsies were not available, the baseline intratumoral presence of clonotypes could not be determined.

TCR beta libraries were generated from genomic DNA with the immunoSEQ kit, following the manufacturer's recommendations. To prepare the libraries, a first multiplex PCR with proprietary primers was run, followed by a second PCR that added unique barcodes, and a bead cleanup was done after each round. A kit-provided positive control reaction and a negative control reaction were included in every sample batch. The final libraries were assessed on an Agilent 4200 TapeStation D1000 ScreenTape, pooled by volume, and quantified by qPCR. Sequencing was performed on an Illumina NextSeq500 using a MidOutput 150-cycle cartridge, with 156 Read1 cycles, 15 Index1 cycles, and the kit custom primers. The pooled library was loaded at approximately 1.1 pM with a roughly 22% PhiX control spike-in. Processing in the source paper ran as follows. The vendor-processed data were analyzed in R, and a clonotype was defined as all T cells that share the same CDR3 nucleotide sequence. For clone abundance analyses, frequencies were normalized to the 10,000 most abundant clones per sample. Public T cell clones, averaging fewer than five per sample, were removed before analysis. An abundance difference of at least 32-fold between compartments was the criterion for calling clonotypes tumor-enriched or baseline blood-enriched. A beta-binomial differential abundance model was applied to find clonotypes that expanded or contracted between blood time points. The Baroni-Urbani and Buser coefficient was used to measure tumor-blood repertoire similarity, and groups were compared with two-tailed Wilcoxon tests in R. Entries here come from immuneACCESS through TCRdb and include only in-frame sequences with V and J called. Some clones fail to appear in such tables; in the studies checked, an unresolved V gene covers under half of the shortfall, and the cause of the remainder is unknown. V and J calls and clone size come straight from that table; D and trimming were deduced from the DNA. In all, the sample holds roughly 100,000 clones, and approximately 86% of those were seen once. Clones ranked in the top ten supply approximately 8.1% of the sample.

CDR1 and CDR2 (LNHNV, YYDKDF) derive from the germline V gene (reference sequence). CDR3 length: 15 amino acids, cysteine to phenylalanine. The only DNA kept is the CDR3, 45 bases in frame from the first base. V is clipped by 0 bases and J by 4 bases, and the sequence between their germline boundaries is 13 bases long. What the time point label conveys for this sample: baseline pretreatment blood. What this sample's treatment or condition label stands for: 15 Gy SBRT to primary tumor, nephrectomy 4 weeks later. To track tumor-enriched clonotypes, serial peripheral blood was sampled from radiation-treated patients at baseline and at 2 weeks and 4 weeks after SBRT. All patients had renal cell carcinoma with clear cell pathology. The QIAamp DNA Blood Mini Kit (Qiagen) was used to prepare genomic DNA for TCR sequencing. Only samples passing all quality control checks were included in the analyses. Comment on this clone: Its antigen target is currently unknown. No base quality values were provided; no much bigger clone lies one nucleotide off.

Here the sequenced sample was blood, taken from a patient whose treatment included radiotherapy and nephrectomy. This TCR was recovered from a man aged 50 to 60 with renal cell carcinoma. The chain uses TRBV15 and TRBJ2-7, with the D gene not clear enough to name. Here the CDR3 is given as CATSRDGVQPYEQYF. The DNA sequence is as follows: TGTGCCACCAGCAGAGATGGGGTACAGCCTTACGAGCAGTACTTC.